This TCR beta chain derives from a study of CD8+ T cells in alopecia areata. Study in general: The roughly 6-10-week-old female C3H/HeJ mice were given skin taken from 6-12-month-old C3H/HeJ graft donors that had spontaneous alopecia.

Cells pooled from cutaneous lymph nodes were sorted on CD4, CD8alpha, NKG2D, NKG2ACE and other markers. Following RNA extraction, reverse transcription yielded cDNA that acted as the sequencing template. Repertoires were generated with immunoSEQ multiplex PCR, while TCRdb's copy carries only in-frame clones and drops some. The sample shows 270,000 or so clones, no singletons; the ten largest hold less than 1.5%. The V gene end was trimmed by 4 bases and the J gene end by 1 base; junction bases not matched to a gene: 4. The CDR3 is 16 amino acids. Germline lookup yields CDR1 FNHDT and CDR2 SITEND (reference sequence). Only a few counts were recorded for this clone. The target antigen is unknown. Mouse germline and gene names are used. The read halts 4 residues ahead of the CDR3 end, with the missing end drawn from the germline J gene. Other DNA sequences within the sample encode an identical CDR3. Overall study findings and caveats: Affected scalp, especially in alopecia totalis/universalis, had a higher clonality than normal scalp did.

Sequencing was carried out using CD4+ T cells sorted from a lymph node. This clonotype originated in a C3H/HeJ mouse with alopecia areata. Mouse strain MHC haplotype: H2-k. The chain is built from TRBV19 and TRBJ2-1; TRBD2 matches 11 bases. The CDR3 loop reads CASSPGLGENYAEQFF. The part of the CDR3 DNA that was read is TGTGCCAGCAGTCCGGGACTGGGGGAAAACTATGCT.